One and the same sample provided the 27 T cell receptor beta chains below, sequenced in a study of response to subunit inactivated influenza vaccine. TCRdb itself ran the RT-PCR reads through MiXCR, one entry per CDR3 protein. The table lists approximately 530,000 distinct CDR3 sequences, approximately 13% of them singletons. The sequencing used PBMCs from blood, collected about 6 weeks after vaccination. These receptor sequences come from a man in his fifties who received an inactivated influenza vaccine.

The rearrangement joins TRBV5-1 to TRBJ2-1, with TRBD1 identical over 7 bases. The trim removed 5 bases at V and 4 bases at J, leaving 9 bases unmatched. Germline lookup yields CDR1 SGHRS and CDR2 YFSETQ. The CDR3 is made up of 15 amino acids. The CDR3, as DNA: TGCGCCAGCAGTCCCGGGACAGAGTCATACAATGAGCAGTTCTTC. Translating it yields CASSPGTESYNEQFF.

This clonotype has only a few counts. The chain employs TRBV20-1 and TRBJ2-2; D is unclear. Trimming removed 3 bases at V and 7 bases at J, with 15 bases between. This CDR3 has 14 amino acids. CDR1 is DFQATT, CDR2 SNEGSKA, per germline (reference sequence). The CDR3 DNA follows: TGCAGTGCTAGCACAGTCCAGCATGGCGGGGAGCTGTTTTTT. This codes for CSASTVQHGGELFF.

The chain employs TRBV6-5 and TRBJ2-3, with 10 bases lining up with TRBD2. Germline lookup yields CDR1 MNHEY and CDR2 SVGAGI. Trimming cost V 0 bases and J 2 bases; bases outside gene matches: 2. The CDR3 is 16 amino acids. CDR3 loop: CASSYSSGRATDTQYF. The CDR3 coding sequence is TGTGCCAGCAGTTACTCGAGCGGGAGGGCCACAGATACGCAGTATTTT.

There are a few counts of this clonotype. This chain joins TRBV2 and TRBJ2-3, with TRBD2 identical over 7 bases. Germline loops: CDR1 SNHLY, CDR2 FYNNEI. CDR3 length: 16 amino acids. J was trimmed by 4 bases and V by 6 bases; bases with no gene match: 13. DNA of the CDR3: TGTGCCAGCAGGCGGGACTATCCGGGCTCGGCAGATACGCAGTATTTT. The encoded protein is CASRRDYPGSADTQYF.

Many counts were recorded for this clonotype. The rearrangement links TRBV7-2 to TRBJ1-5; the D gene is possibly TRBD1 (5 bases). Germline V CDR1 and CDR2: SGHTA, FQGNSA. Trimming stripped 6 bases from V and 6 bases from J, with 12 bases between. The CDR3 has 13 amino acids. This CDR3 reads CASSSDILQPQHF. CDR3 in DNA: TGTGCCAGCAGTTCGGACATACTTCAGCCCCAGCATTTT. The complete variable domain, with remaining parts taken from reference TRBV7-2 and TRBJ1-5, reads GAGVSQSPSNKVTEKGKDVELRCDPISGHTALYWYRQSLGQGLEFLIYFQGNSAPDKSGLPSDRFSAERTGGSVSTLTIQRTQQEDSAVYLCASSSDILQPQHFGDGTRLSIL.

This clonotype was seen ten or more times. V gene TRBV5-5 combines with J gene TRBJ2-1, with a tentative D call TRBD2 (5 bases). CDR1 and CDR2 from the germline V gene are SGHKS and YYEKEE (reference sequence). This CDR3 spans 16 amino acids. The V end was cut by 2 bases, the J end by 5 bases, with 17 bases between. Here the CDR3 DNA reads TGTGCCAGCAGCTTTTCGGACTCCCGATTTGACAATGAGCAGTTCTTC. Its protein is CASSFSDSRFDNEQFF.

This chain links TRBV5-1 with TRBJ2-3; D gene unclear. Germline V gene data show CDR1 as SGHRS and CDR2 as YFSETQ. Between the trimmed V and J ends, which lost 0 bases and 6 bases, there was a span of 14 bases. The CDR3 is 15 amino acids. CDR3 protein: CASSLGSAASDTQYF. Here the CDR3 DNA reads TGCGCCAGCAGCTTGGGGAGTGCGGCCTCCGATACGCAGTATTTT.

The V gene is TRBV20-1, the J gene TRBJ2-7; TRBD1 aligns across 9 bases. Germline CDR1 DFQATT, CDR2 SNEGSKA (reference sequence). CDR3 length: 18 amino acids. V shed 1 base, J shed 5 bases, and the junction held 18 bases outside the gene matches. CDR3 sequence reads: CSARARDRHWDRVDEQYF. The CDR3 region has the DNA TGCAGTGCTAGAGCGAGAGATCGCCATTGGGACAGGGTGGACGAGCAGTACTTC.

The chain recombines TRBV2 with TRBJ2-1; 10 bases map to TRBD2. V lost 7 bases and J lost 6; bases outside the gene matches: 9. Germline lookup yields CDR1 SNHLY and CDR2 FYNNEI. The CDR3 spans 15 residues. The CDR3 region is CASTLGTSVRNEQFF. The CDR3 nucleotides read TGTGCCAGCACCCTGGGGACTAGCGTCCGCAATGAGCAGTTCTTC.

This clonotype showed up many times. The chain links TRBV20-1 to TRBJ1-2; TRBD1 is a possible D gene (6 bases). CDR3 length: 13 residues. Trimming took off 3 bases at V and 12 bases at J, with 20 bases between the two ends. CDR1 is DFQATT, CDR2 SNEGSKA, per germline (reference sequence). The CDR3 spells CSARGTFSPGDTF. As DNA, the CDR3 is TGCAGTGCTAGGGGGACATTTAGTCCTGGGGACACCTTC.

This clonotype has a handful of counts. In nucleotides, the CDR3 is TGCGCCAGCAGCCAAGAGGGGGCCCGATCCGGGGAGCTGTTTTTT. Protein: CASSQEGARSGELFF. This chain uses TRBV4-3 with TRBJ2-2; perhaps TRBD1 as D (6 bases). The V end was cut by 0 bases, the J end by 6 bases, with 11 bases between. The CDR3 sequence is 15 residues long. CDR1 and CDR2 (germline): LGHNA, YSLEER.

The gene calls are TRBV6-5 and TRBJ1-3; D is ambiguous. Germline loops: CDR1 MNHEY, CDR2 SVGAGI. The CDR3 covers 14 residues. V lost 2 bases to trimming and J lost 0 bases, with 5 bases between them. CDR3 sequence: CASSYTDSGNTIYF. The CDR3 region has the DNA TGTGCCAGCAGTTACACCGACTCTGGAAACACCATATATTTT.

This clonotype was found a few times. V usage is TRBV28 and J usage is TRBJ2-7, with TRBD2 matching 8 bases. With V trimmed by 5 bases and J by 1 base, 7 bases remained unmatched. The CDR3 length is 15 residues. Germline V gene data show CDR1 as MDHEN and CDR2 as SYDVKM. CDR3 coding DNA: TGTGCCAGCAGTCCGATCAGCGGGGGATCCTACGAGCAGTACTTC. This codes for CASSPISGGSYEQYF. Supplemented by reference TRBV28 and TRBJ2-7, the full variable domain reads DVKVTQSSRYLVKRTGEKVFLECVQDMDHENMFWYRQDPGLGLRLIYFSYDVKMKEKGDIPEGYSVSREKKERFSLILESASTNQTSMYLCASSPISGGSYEQYFGPGTRLTVT.

The gene calls are TRBV20-1 and TRBJ2-5; D ambiguous. Germline V gene lookup returns CDR1 DFQATT and CDR2 SNEGSKA (reference sequence). With 1 base removed from V and 2 bases from J, the gap between germline ends came to 11 bases. There are 14 residues in the CDR3. DNA of the CDR3: TGCAGTGCTAGAGGGACCAACTTACAAGAGACCCAGTACTTC. Its translation is CSARGTNLQETQYF.

This clonotype was picked up many times. This chain uses TRBV5-1 with TRBJ2-1; 13 bases map to TRBD2. There are 19 residues in the CDR3. The V and J ends lost 0 bases and 0 bases, in that order; junction bases with no gene match: 6. Germline V lookup: CDR1 SGHRS, CDR2 YFSETQ. CDR3 region: CASSLVTSGGSSSYNEQFF. The CDR3 DNA follows: TGCGCCAGCAGCTTGGTGACTAGCGGGGGGTCGAGCTCCTACAATGAGCAGTTCTTC.

This clonotype has a handful of counts. This chain connects TRBV12-3 or TRBV12-4 to TRBJ2-3; D uncertain. This CDR3 has 14 amino acids. V shed 1 base and J shed 4 bases, with 9 bases lying between them. The CDR3 here is CASSLGVHADTQYF. The CDR3 DNA sequence: TGTGCCAGCAGTTTAGGCGTCCACGCAGATACGCAGTATTTT.

This clonotype was counted a few times. The gene calls are TRBV7-6 and TRBJ2-7; 11 bases map to TRBD2. After removal of 5 bases from V and 3 bases from J, the junction contained 6 bases not matched to a gene. The CDR3 is 15 residues long. Germline CDR1 reads SGHVS; CDR2 reads FNYEAQ. CDR3 DNA: TGTGCCAGCAGCCCTTACGGGACTAGCGGCTACGAGCAGTACTTC. Its translation is CASSPYGTSGYEQYF.

The chain joins TRBV6-2 or TRBV6-3 to TRBJ2-2; D is unclear. Germline lookup yields CDR1 MNHEY and CDR2 SVGEGT. Trimming removed 0 bases from V and 8 bases from J, with 4 bases in between. CDR3 length: 12 residues. DNA of the CDR3: TGTGCCAGCAGTTACTCTATGGGGGAGCTGTTTTTT. Its translation is CASSYSMGELFF.

The V call is TRBV5-6, the J call TRBJ1-5; the match to TRBD1 covers 10 bases. Looked up from germline, CDR1 is SGHDT and CDR2 is YYEEEE. The CDR3 has 16 amino acids. V lost 4 bases and J lost 4; bases outside the gene matches: 8. CDR3 protein: CASSVMTGGPNQPQHF. The CDR3 DNA is TGTGCCAGCAGCGTAATGACAGGGGGCCCAAATCAGCCCCAGCATTTT.

A few counts support this clonotype. Here the CDR3 DNA reads TGTGCCAGCAGCTCCGTCCGACAGAACTATGGCTACACCTTC. Translating it yields CASSSVRQNYGYTF. V is TRBV7-9 and J is TRBJ1-2, with D maybe TRBD1 (5 bases). V dropped 4 bases and J dropped 2 bases, with 11 bases sitting between them. The CDR3 spans 14 residues. Looked up from germline, CDR1 is SEHNR and CDR2 is FQNEAQ (reference sequence).

This rearrangement joins TRBV5-1 to TRBJ2-5; 7 nucleotides align to TRBD1. CDR3 size: 15 residues. The germline V gene has CDR1 SGHRS and CDR2 YFSETQ. J was trimmed by 2 bases and V by 0 bases; bases with no gene match: 4. CDR3 in DNA: TGCGCCAGCAGCTTGGTGCCGGGACAGCAAGAGACCCAGTACTTC. This codes for CASSLVPGQQETQYF. Based on the CDR3 plus reference TRBV5-1 and TRBJ2-5, the full variable domain is KAGVTQTPRYLIKTRGQQVTLSCSPISGHRSVSWYQQTPGQGLQFLFEYFSETQRNKGNFPGRFSGRQFSNSRSEMNVSTLELGDSALYLCASSLVPGQQETQYFGPGTRLLVL.

This clonotype was counted between two and nine times. V and J are TRBV20-1 and TRBJ1-1; D uncertain. CDR1 is DFQATT, CDR2 SNEGSKA, per germline (reference sequence). This CDR3 region has 14 residues. The ends were cut back, 0 bases at V and 5 bases at J, with 13 bases in the middle. The CDR3 sequence is CSAREPGWRTEAFF. Written as DNA, the CDR3 is TGCAGTGCTAGAGAGCCGGGATGGAGGACTGAAGCTTTCTTT.

This clonotype was recorded many times. The chain has TRBV3-1 and TRBJ1-2, with TRBD1 matching 7 bases. The CDR3 extends over 14 amino acids. Trimming at V came to 4 bases and at J to 6 bases, leaving 8 bases not matched to a gene. Germline loops: CDR1 LGHDT, CDR2 YNNKEL (reference sequence). The CDR3 is CASSLMTGTHGYTF. As DNA, the CDR3 is TGTGCCAGCAGCCTAATGACAGGGACCCATGGCTACACCTTC.

This clonotype has only a few counts. V gene TRBV20-1 combines with J gene TRBJ2-1; D may match TRBD1 or TRBD2 (5 bases each). V lost 1 base to trimming and J lost 9 bases, with 19 bases between them. CDR1 and CDR2 from the germline V gene are DFQATT and SNEGSKA (reference sequence). CDR3 length: 15 residues. CDR3 bases: TGCAGTGCTAGAGCCGGGGACCGCACTGGAGGTGAGCAGTTCTTC. Its translation is CSARAGDRTGGEQFF.

This chain joins TRBV4-3 and TRBJ1-1; no firm D call. Germline lookup yields CDR1 LGHNA and CDR2 YSLEER. The CDR3 contains 15 residues. Trimming left V 0 bases short and J 6 bases short, with 14 bases between. The CDR3 DNA follows: TGCGCCAGCAGCCAAGATCTGGCCAGGAGCGCTGAAGCTTTCTTT. It specifies CASSQDLARSAEAFF.

About this clonotype: The germline gene is not matched at one end of the junction; a read error may be the cause. CDR3 in DNA: TGTGCCGGCAGTTACGGCATCTCTAGCACAGATACGCAGTATTTT. It encodes CAGSYGISSTDTQYF. V gene TRBV6-5 combines with J gene TRBJ2-3; D remains unclear. This CDR3 is 15 amino acids long. The germline V gene encodes CDR1 MNHEY and CDR2 SVGAGI.

There are many counts of this clonotype. The rearrangement joins TRBV11-2 to TRBJ2-5; D gene unclear. CDR1 SGHAT and CDR2 FQNNGV come from the germline V gene. V was trimmed by 2 bases and J by 5 bases, leaving 9 bases between them. The CDR3 is 13 amino acids. CDR3 in DNA: TGTGCCAGCAGCTTACCCCGACGGGAGACCCAGTACTTC. Translation gives CASSLPRRETQYF.